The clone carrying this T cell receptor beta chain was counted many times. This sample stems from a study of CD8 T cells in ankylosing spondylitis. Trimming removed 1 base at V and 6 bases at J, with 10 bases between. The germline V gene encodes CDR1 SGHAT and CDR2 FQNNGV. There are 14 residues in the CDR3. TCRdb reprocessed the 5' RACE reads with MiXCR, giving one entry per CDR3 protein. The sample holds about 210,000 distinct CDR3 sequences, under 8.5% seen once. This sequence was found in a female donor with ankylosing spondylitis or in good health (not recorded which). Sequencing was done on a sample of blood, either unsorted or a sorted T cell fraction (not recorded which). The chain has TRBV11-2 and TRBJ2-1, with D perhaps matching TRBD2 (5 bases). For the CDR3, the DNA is TGTGCCAGCAGCTTAGCGGGAATAAGCAATGAGCAGTTCTTC. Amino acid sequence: CASSLAGISNEQFF.